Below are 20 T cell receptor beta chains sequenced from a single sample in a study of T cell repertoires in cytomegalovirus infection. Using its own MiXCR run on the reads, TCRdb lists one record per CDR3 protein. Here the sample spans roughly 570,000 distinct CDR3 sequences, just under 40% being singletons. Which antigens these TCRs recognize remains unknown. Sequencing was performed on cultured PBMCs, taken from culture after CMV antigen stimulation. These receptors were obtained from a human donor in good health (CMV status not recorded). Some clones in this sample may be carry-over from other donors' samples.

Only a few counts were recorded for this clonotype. The CDR3 protein is CAISEAEGQGGEKLFF. CDR3 coding DNA: TGTGCCATCAGTGAGGCCGAGGGACAGGGGGGTGAAAAACTGTTTTTT. V usage is TRBV10-3 and J usage is TRBJ1-4; 11 bases are shared with TRBD1. The CDR3 runs to 16 residues. Losses at the gene ends were 2 bases for V and 7 bases for J; bases not matched to a gene: 6. The V gene's germline CDR1 is ENHRY and CDR2 SYGVKD.

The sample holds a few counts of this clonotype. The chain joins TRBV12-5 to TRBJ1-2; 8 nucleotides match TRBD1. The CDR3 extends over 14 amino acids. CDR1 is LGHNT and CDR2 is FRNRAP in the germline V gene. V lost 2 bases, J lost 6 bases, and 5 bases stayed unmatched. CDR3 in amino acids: CASGLSTDRDGYTF. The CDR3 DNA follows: TGTGCTAGTGGTTTGTCGACGGACAGGGATGGCTACACCTTC. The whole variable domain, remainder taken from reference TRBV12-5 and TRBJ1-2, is DARVTQTPRHKVTEMGQEVTMRCQPILGHNTVFWYRQTMMQGLELLAYFRNRAPLDDSGMPKDRFSAEMPDATLATLKIQPSEPRDSAVYFCASGLSTDRDGYTFGSGTRLTVV.

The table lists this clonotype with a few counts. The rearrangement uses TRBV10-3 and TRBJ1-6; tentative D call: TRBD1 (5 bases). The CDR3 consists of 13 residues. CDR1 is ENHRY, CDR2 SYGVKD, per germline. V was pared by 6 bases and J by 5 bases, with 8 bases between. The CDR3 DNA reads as TGTGCCATCAGACAGGATAATAATTCACCCCTCCACTTT. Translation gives CAIRQDNNSPLHF.

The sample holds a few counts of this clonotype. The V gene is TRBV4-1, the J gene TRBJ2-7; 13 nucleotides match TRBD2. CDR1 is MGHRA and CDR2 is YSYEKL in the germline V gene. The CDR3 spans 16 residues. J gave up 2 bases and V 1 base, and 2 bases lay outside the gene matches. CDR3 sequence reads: CASSQGLAGGTYEQYF. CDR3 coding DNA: TGCGCCAGCAGCCAAGGACTAGCGGGAGGCACCTACGAGCAGTACTTC.

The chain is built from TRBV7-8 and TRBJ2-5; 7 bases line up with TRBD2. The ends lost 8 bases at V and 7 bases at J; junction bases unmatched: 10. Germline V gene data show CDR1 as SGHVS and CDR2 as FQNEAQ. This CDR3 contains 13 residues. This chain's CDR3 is CASGGLLRGTQYF. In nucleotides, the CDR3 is TGTGCCAGCGGGGGACTACTTAGGGGGACCCAGTACTTC.

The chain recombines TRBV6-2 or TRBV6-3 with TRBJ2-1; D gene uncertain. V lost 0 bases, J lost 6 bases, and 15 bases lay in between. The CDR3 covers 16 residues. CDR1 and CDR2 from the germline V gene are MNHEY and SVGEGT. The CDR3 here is CASSYSSLVGLNEQFF. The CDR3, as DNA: TGTGCCAGCAGTTACTCCAGTTTGGTAGGTCTCAATGAGCAGTTCTTC.

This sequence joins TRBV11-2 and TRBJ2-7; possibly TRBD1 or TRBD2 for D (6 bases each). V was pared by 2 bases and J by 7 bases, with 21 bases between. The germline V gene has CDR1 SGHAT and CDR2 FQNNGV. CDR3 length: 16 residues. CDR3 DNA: TGTGCCAGCAGCTTATCGCCACTAGCTCGAGGGGGTGAGCAGTACTTC. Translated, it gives CASSLSPLARGGEQYF.

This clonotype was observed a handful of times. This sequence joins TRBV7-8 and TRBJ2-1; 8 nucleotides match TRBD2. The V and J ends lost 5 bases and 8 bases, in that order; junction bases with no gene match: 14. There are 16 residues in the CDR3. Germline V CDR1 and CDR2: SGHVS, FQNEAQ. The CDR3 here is CASSQNGGASSYEQFF. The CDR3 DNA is TGTGCCAGCAGCCAAAACGGGGGGGCTAGTTCTTATGAGCAGTTCTTC.

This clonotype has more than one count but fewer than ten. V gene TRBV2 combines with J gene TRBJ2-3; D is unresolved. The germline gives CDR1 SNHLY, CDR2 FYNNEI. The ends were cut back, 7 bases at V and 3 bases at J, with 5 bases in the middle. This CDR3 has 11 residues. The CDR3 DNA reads TGTGCCAGCACAGAAACAGATACGCAGTATTTT. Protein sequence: CASTETDTQYF.

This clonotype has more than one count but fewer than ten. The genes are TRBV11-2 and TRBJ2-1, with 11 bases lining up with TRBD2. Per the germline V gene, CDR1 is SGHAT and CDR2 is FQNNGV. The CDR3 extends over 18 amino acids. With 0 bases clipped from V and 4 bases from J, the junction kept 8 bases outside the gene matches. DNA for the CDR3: TGTGCCAGCAGCTTAGATGGGCTAGCGGGGGGAAATTACAATGAGCAGTTCTTC. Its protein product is CASSLDGLAGGNYNEQFF.

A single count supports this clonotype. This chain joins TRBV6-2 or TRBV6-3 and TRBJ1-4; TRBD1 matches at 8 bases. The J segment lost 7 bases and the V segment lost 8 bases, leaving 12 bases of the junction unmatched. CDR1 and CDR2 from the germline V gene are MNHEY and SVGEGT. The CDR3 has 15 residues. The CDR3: CASDTSGTGVEKLFF. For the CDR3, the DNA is TGTGCCAGCGACACTTCCGGGACAGGCGTTGAAAAACTGTTTTTT.

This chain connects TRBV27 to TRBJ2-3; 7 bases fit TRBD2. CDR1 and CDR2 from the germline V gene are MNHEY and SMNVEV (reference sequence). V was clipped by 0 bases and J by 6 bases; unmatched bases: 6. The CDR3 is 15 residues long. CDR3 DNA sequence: TGTGCCAGCAGTTTATCGAGAACTAGCGCGGATACGCAGTATTTT. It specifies CASSLSRTSADTQYF.

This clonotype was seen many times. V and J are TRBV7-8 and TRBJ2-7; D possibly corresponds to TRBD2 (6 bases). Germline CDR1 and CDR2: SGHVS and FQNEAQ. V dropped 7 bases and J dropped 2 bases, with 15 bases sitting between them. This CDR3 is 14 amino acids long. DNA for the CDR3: TGTGCCAGCACCACCCCCGGGGGAGCCTACGAGCAGTACTTC. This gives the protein CASTTPGGAYEQYF.

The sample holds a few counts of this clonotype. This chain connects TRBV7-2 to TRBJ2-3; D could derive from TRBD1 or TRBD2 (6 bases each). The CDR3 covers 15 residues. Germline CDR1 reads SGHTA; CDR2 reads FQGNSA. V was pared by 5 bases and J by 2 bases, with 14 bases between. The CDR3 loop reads CASSPRGPITDTQYF. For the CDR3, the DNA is TGTGCCAGCAGCCCACGGGGGCCGATCACAGATACGCAGTATTTT.

CDR3 region: CASSSALDRGLDEQFF. The CDR3 DNA sequence: TGTGCCAGCAGTTCCGCCTTGGACAGGGGGCTCGATGAGCAGTTCTTC. This chain links TRBV28 with TRBJ2-1; 11 positions match TRBD1. With 4 bases clipped from V and 8 bases from J, the junction kept 10 bases outside the gene matches. CDR3 length: 16 residues. CDR1 and CDR2 (germline): MDHEN, SYDVKM.

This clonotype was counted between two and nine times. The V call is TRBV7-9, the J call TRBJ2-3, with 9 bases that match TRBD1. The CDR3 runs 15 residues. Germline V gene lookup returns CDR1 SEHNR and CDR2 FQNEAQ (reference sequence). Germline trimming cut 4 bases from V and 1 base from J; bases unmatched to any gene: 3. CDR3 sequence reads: CASSYRGRGTDTQYF. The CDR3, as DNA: TGTGCCAGCAGCTACAGGGGGCGCGGCACAGATACGCAGTATTTT.

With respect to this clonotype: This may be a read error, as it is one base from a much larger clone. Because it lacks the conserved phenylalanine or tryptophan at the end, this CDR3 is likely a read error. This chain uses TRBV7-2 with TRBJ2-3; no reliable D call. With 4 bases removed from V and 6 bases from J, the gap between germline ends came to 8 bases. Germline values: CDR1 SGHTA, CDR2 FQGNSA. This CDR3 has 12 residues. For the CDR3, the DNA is TGTGCCAGCAGCTCACCCGCCGATACGCAGTATTTA. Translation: CASSSPADTQYL.

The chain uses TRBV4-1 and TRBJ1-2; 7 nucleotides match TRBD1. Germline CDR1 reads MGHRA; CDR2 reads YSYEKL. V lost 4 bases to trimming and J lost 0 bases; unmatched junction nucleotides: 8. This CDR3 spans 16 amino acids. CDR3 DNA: TGCGCCAGCAGCCTCGGGACAGCCTTTCCTAACTATGGCTACACCTTC. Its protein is CASSLGTAFPNYGYTF.

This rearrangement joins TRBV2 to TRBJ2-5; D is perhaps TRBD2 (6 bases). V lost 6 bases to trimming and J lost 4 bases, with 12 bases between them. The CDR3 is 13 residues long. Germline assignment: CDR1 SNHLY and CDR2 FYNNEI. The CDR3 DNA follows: TGTGCCAGCAGCCGGGAGTCTAGAGAGACCCAGTACTTC. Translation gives CASSRESRETQYF.

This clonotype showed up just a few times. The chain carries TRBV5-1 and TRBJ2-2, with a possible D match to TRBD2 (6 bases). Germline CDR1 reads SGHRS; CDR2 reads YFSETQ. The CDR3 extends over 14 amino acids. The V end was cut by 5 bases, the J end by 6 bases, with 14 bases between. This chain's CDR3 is CASSPTIAAGELFF. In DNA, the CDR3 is TGCGCCAGCAGTCCCACTATAGCGGCCGGGGAGCTGTTTTTT.